This T cell receptor beta chain was obtained from a study of cytomegalovirus exposure and HLA in healthy donors (dated by TCRdb to the late 2010s). A note on the overall study: An earlier analysis of roughly 570 of the donors reported about 260 Gb of sequence data and roughly 120 million unique TCR beta sequences obtained from 150 million to 200 million T cells. Typing coverage differed by locus: A, B, C, DRB1 and DQB1 were typed in about 620-630 donors, DQA1 in about 510, DPA1 in 600 to 610, and DPB1 in 472. All discovery cohort repertoires had been generated on a single sequencing platform. To study patterns of TCR occurrence, a later analysis re-analyzed previously published TCR beta repertoires from more than 550 donors and added high-resolution HLA genotyping. An earlier analysis of fewer than 700 of the donors applied high-throughput TCR beta sequencing to assess whether each TCR beta V gene segment acted as functional or pseudogenic. Among some 400 genotyped donors of the cohort, an average of roughly 230,000 unique TCR beta nucleotide sequences was sequenced per donor, of which about 19% were non-productive. A later genetic analysis used genome-wide SNP genotypes for 398 of the 666 donors, treating that subset as a discovery cohort. Of the 398 genotyped donors, around 81% fell in the genetic ancestry cluster associated with self-reported Caucasian donors. Along with the roughly 670-subject first cohort, a separate validation cohort of approximately 110 different subjects was used. The study was designed to test whether signatures of past pathogen exposure could be identified by cataloging public T cell receptors. Both class I and class II loci were covered by HLA typing, at four-digit resolution. Donor age, sex, ethnicity and CMV serostatus were compiled together with the repertoire data. Four to six DR-DQ haplotypes were handled as single units for association and clustering because linkage in the cohort was strong. The study profiled the T cell repertoires of hundreds of subjects by immunosequencing and related them to cytomegalovirus serostatus. High-throughput TCR immunosequencing, statistical association of individual TCRs with disease status, and machine learning were combined to predict cytomegalovirus infection status. Rather than drawing on any new phenotypic data, the later analysis identified candidate immune exposures from TCR beta sequences and the way those sequences occurred across donors. An early release covering just under 650 HLA-typed donors comprised roughly 300 gigabases of sequencing data and around 86 million unique TCR sequences. Study-wide conclusions, independent of this receptor: In a later analysis, the rate of TCR association differed among HLA loci, with DRB1 alleles having the most associated TCRs and HLA-C alleles having the fewest. This cohort had only TCR beta chains sequenced, and the lack of alpha or paired-chain data limited which features could be detected. V-gene and J-gene trimming of TCR beta chains was associated with a missense DCLRE1C variant in a later genetic analysis, and the association was replicated in an independent cohort. A later genetic analysis reported fewer N-insertions in productive TCRs among donors in an Asian-associated ancestry cluster than the roughly 650-donor mean. Because counts were too low, around 17 rarely observed V segments, including chromosome 9 orphons, were left out of the earlier analysis of roughly 600 of the donors. A further reported finding was that TCR beta sequences accurately predicted the HLA-A and HLA-B alleles for most subjects in the first cohort. The only immune exposure information available for the cohort was CMV serostatus. A cluster of highly shared sequence variants was judged likely to represent a technical artifact of the sequencing pipeline. An earlier analysis of approximately 530 of the donors showed that most TCR beta V segments appeared in productive rearrangements either about 90% or about 30% of the time, which broadly matched IMGT annotations. The authors suggested that the approach could potentially be generalized to other disease states and immunological phenotypes. The classifier was reported to diagnose cytomegalovirus status with high specificity and sensitivity in both the original cohort and the validation cohort. Strong co-occurrence of HLA alleles, especially DR and DQ, made assigning TCR associations to individual alleles difficult. Three of the identified cytomegalovirus-associated TCR beta chains were confirmed in vitro to be specific for cytomegalovirus antigens. Linkage disequilibrium might explain the correlated functional status among segregating V segments, but an unknown experimental factor could not be excluded. While some public TCRs were present in many individuals, most TCR sequences turned up only very rarely across donors. The 87-base-pair reads could not distinguish some IMGT-functional V segments, including TRBV6-2 and TRBV6-3, so those segments were excluded. A later analysis associated 16,951 TCR beta sequences with specific HLA alleles at a false discovery rate of 0.05. In a later analysis, HLA-associated TCR beta chains were found to be more clonally expanded and to have lower generation probabilities than equally common non-associated chains. Because HLA typing was missing for some donors at each locus, association tests included only the typed subset. In a later analysis, most CMV-associated TCR beta chains were found to appear HLA-restricted, with HLA associations seemingly driven largely by CMV exposure. In a later analysis, several top co-occurrence clusters were reported to appear linked to parvovirus B19, influenza, CMV and Epstein-Barr virus. Sequencing depth was assumed to be roughly uniform across donors in the presence/absence analyses, though that assumption may not hold. A total of 164 TCR beta chains were listed by the study as associated with cytomegalovirus.

CDR1 SEHNR and CDR2 FQNEAQ are derived from the germline V gene (reference sequence). Trimming removed 3 bases from V and 5 bases from J, leaving 16 bases between the germline ends. The CDR3 measures 15 amino acids from cysteine to phenylalanine. Only the CDR3 part of the read is kept: 45 bases, read in frame from the first base. In total, roughly 710 healthy bone marrow donors made up the cohort. At the time of sampling, every cohort member was nominally healthy, though immune exposures that went unrecorded were likely present. The donor tested CMV seronegative and was one of the 352 seronegative cohort members. Every donor gave a peripheral blood sample, and the peripheral blood mononuclear cells from that sample were used for TCR beta sequencing. Genomic DNA extraction from the blood cell samples was performed with the Qiagen DNeasy Blood Extraction Kit. Receptors were amplified or captured by the immunoSEQ multiplex PCR assay. The multiplex PCR relied on a mix of 60 forward primers for TCR Vbeta segments and 13 reverse primers for TCR Jbeta segments. Amplification of the CDR3 region of rearranged TCR beta genes was performed with a multiplex PCR assay on genomic DNA. The Illumina HiSeq System was used to sequence the amplified TCR beta libraries as 87-base-pair reads. Regarding the original processing steps: Across the 700 or so repertoires, a later analysis counted some 81 million unique TCR beta chains, roughly 11 million of which were shared by at least two donors. Raw reads were error-corrected and collapsed into unique sequences by a nearest-neighbor algorithm in which closely related sequences were merged to remove PCR and sequencing errors. To assign V, D and J gene segments, CDR3 sequences were aligned to IMGT reference sequences. For a sequence to be retained, at least a six-nucleotide match to both a V gene segment and a J gene segment was required. Rearrangements were called productive when the CDR3 lacked stop codons and stayed in frame with V and J; all others were non-productive. CDR3 was defined according to IMGT convention as the region running from the second conserved V-encoded cysteine to the conserved J-encoded phenylalanine. The earlier analysis of about 610 of the donors excluded any sequence lacking an unambiguous match to a single V gene segment. In an earlier analysis of approximately 610 of the donors, V segments were called functional above 56.7% productive rearrangements and were called segregating when the between-donor standard deviation exceeded 5%. A statistical classification framework was developed to diagnose cytomegalovirus status using the catalog of TCR beta chain sequences. V and J gene assignment, in a later analysis, came from comparing TCR nucleotide sequences with IMGT/GENE-DB human TR gene sequences. A later analysis assigned CDR3 sequences and most-parsimonious VDJ recombination scenarios with the TCRdist pipeline. In a later analysis, each TCR beta chain was defined by its CDR3 amino acid sequence together with its V-gene family, and reads without a unique V-gene family were excluded. A later analysis removed 550 to 650 highly shared, low-generation-probability nucleotide sequences to deal with suspected cross-contamination and a sequencing artifact. In a later analysis, a clonal expansion index for each public chain was calculated from normalized within-repertoire ranks of inferred template counts. A later analysis computed generation probabilities with a VDJ recombination model fitted to out-of-frame rearrangements, and checked the results against IGoR. In a later analysis, hypergeometric tests were used to score TCR-TCR, TCR-HLA and TCR-CMV co-occurrence, with a repertoire-size bias correction applied to TCR pairs. To estimate false discovery rates, a later analysis permuted the HLA or CMV assignments 20 times. A later analysis grouped co-occurring TCRs with DBSCAN, adding TCRdist sequence similarity when clustering within HLA-allele-positive subsets. Co-occurrence clustering excluded repertoires with fewer than 30,000 or more than 120,000 public chains, plus five with anomalous nucleotide sharing. TCRdb holds this immuneACCESS table with in-frame rearrangements only. Some clones are missing; in checked studies, unresolved V genes explain under half, and the rest has no known cause. That table furnishes V, J and clone size, whereas the DNA furnished D and trimming. The sample table holds roughly 180,000 clones, of which 85% were seen once. 1% of the sample rests with the top ten.

Of note for this clone: Its antigen remains unidentified. There are no base qualities to consult, and no much larger clone falls within one base.

The receptor comes from a boy under 10 years old in good health and CMV-seronegative. The chain joins TRBV7-9 to TRBJ2-5; perhaps TRBD1 is the D gene, with 5 bases matching. Sequenced: PBMCs. The CDR3 loop reads CASSFPGPPGETQYF. The sequenced DNA is TGTGCCAGCAGCTTCCCGGGCCCCCCAGGGGAGACCCAGTACTTC.